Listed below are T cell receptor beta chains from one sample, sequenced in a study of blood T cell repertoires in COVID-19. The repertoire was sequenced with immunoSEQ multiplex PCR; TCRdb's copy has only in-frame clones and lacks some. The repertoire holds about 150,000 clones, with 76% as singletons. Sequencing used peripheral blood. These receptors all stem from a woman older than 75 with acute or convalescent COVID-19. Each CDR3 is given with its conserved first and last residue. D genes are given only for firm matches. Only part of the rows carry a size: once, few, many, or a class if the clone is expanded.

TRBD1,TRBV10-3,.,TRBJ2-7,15,CAISEGTGASYEQYF,TGTGCCATCAGTGAAGGGACAGGGGCCTCCTACGAGCAGTACTTC
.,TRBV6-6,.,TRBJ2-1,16,CASSYGGGASYNEQFF,TGTGCCAGCAGTTACGGGGGAGGCGCGTCCTACAATGAGCAGTTCTTC
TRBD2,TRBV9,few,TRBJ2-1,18,CASSSRSPGLAGTDEQFF,TGTGCCAGCAGCTCTCGATCCCCGGGACTAGCGGGAACCGATGAGCAGTTCTTC
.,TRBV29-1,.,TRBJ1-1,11,CSGGRNTEAFF,TGCAGCGGGGGTCGGAACACTGAAGCTTTCTTT
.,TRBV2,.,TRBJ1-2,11,CASRTGAGYTF,TGTGCCAGCAGGACAGGTGCGGGCTACACCTTC
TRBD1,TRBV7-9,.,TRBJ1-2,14,CASSEGGASNGYTF,TGTGCCAGCAGCGAAGGGGGCGCGTCTAATGGCTACACCTTC
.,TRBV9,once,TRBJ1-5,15,CASSVGVQSNQPQHF,TGTGCCAGCAGCGTAGGCGTACAGAGCAATCAGCCCCAGCATTTT
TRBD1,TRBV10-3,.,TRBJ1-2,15,CAISESRTTGDGYTF,TGTGCCATCAGTGAGTCGAGGACCACAGGGGATGGCTACACCTTC
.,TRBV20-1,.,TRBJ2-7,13,CSASVARDYEQYF,TGCAGTGCTAGTGTAGCCAGGGACTACGAGCAGTACTTC
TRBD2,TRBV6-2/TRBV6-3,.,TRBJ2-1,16,CASSLLASGTYNEQFF,TGTGCCAGCAGTCTGCTAGCTAGCGGTACTTACAATGAGCAGTTCTTC
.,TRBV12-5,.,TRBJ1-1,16,CASGWGGASGGTEAFF,TGTGCTAGTGGTTGGGGAGGGGCCTCCGGAGGCACTGAAGCTTTCTTT
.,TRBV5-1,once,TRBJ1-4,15,CASTLSGSANEKLFF,TGCGCCAGCACCCTATCGGGGTCGGCTAATGAAAAACTGTTTTTT
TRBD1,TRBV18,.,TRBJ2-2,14,CASSPQGDTGELFF,TGTGCCAGCTCACCCCAGGGGGACACCGGGGAGCTGTTTTTT
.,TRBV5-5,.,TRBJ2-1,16,CASSLALDSSYNEQFF,TGTGCCAGCAGCTTGGCCCTGGACAGCTCCTACAATGAGCAGTTCTTC
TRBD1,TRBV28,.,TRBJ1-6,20,CASSLLTGTGTLSYNSPLHF,TGTGCCAGCAGTTTACTAACCGGGACAGGGACTTTATCCTATAATTCACCCCTCCACTTT
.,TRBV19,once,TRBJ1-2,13,CASQFGREGGYTF,TGTGCCAGTCAATTCGGACGCGAGGGTGGCTACACCTTC